The present TCR beta chain was sequenced within a study of T cell repertoires in cytomegalovirus infection. Study summary: Researchers turned to recently identified HLA-C-restricted CMV epitopes as well as well-studied HLA-B-restricted ones. CMV infection and matching HLA type were both indicated by public TCR beta signatures. Overall study results and limits: Clonotypes of TCR beta that were HLA-C-restricted and CMV-specific dominated the ex vivo response. Based on cumulative public TCR beta family frequency, carriers of CMV plus the relevant HLA were identified.

As for this clonotype: The antigen is unknown.

This CDR3 spans 15 amino acids. Germline V gene data show CDR1 as SEHNR and CDR2 as FQNEAQ (reference sequence). The V and J ends lost 8 bases and 1 base, in that order; junction bases with no gene match: 10. One entry per CDR3 protein, called by TCRdb with MiXCR from the reads. This sample yields about half a million distinct CDR3 sequences, of which approximately 46% are seen a single time; 40% to 50% belongs to the top ten. The chain joins TRBV7-9 to TRBJ1-1, with TRBD1 identical over 7 bases. The sample consisted of cultured PBMCs, taken from culture after CMV antigen stimulation. The receptor comes from a human donor in good health (CMV status not recorded). Some clones in this sample may be carry-over from other donors' samples. DNA of the CDR3: TGTGCCAGCGTGGGAGGGACAGATTGGAACACTGAAGCTTTCTTT. Translation: CASVGGTDWNTEAFF.